This TCR beta chain was identified during a study of shared clonotypes between healthy human individuals. Sequencing used immunoSEQ multiplex PCR; TCRdb keeps in-frame clones, though not all of them. This table has just over 2,000,000 clones, 95% appearing once. Free of recent acute infections or vaccinations, the donors were healthy HIV-negative adults. This clone occurred a few times. Its antigen is still unknown. Regarding the study as a whole: The researchers took only blood, and tissue repertoires probably look different. Rarefaction revealed incomplete sorted-subset sequencing despite large depth. It was expected that sequencing depth would affect clonotype sharing among donors.

This TCR was sampled from a man aged 18 to 30 in good health. The sample consisted of naive CD4+ T cells sorted from blood. Subset in this sample: CD45RA+ positively selected.

The CDR3 coding sequence is TGTGCCAGCAGCTCTCATGCCGGGGGAAGTGAAAAACTGTTTTTT. This translates into CASSSHAGGSEKLFF. The rearrangement uses TRBV7-8 and TRBJ1-4, with a weak D call TRBD1 (5 bases). The CDR3 runs 15 residues. The germline V gene encodes CDR1 SGHVS and CDR2 FQNEAQ. V gave up 4 bases and J gave up 7 bases, with 16 bases separating them.